This TCR beta chain was profiled in a study of T-cell reconstitution after alpha-beta-depleted transplantation in children. Findings and caveats of the study: Expanded graft clones numbering several hundred reportedly gave rise to alpha-beta T cells about two months after transplant. Surviving recipient T cells and thymic progenitors accounted for the high day-60 TCRbeta diversity observed in some patients.

The germline CDR1 and CDR2 sequences are SGHAT and FQDESV (reference sequence). The CDR3 is 15 amino acids. Trimming left V 5 bases short and J 1 base short, with 14 bases between. The authors prepared the TCRbeta library with unique molecular identifiers. MiXCR, applied by TCRdb to the PCR reads, yields one record per CDR3 protein. The table lists around 960,000 distinct CDR3 sequences, around 30% of them singletons. This clonotype has only a few counts. The antigen is undetermined. Sequencing was performed on PBMCs, mostly from graft donor cells, taken 360 days after TCRalphabeta/CD19-depleted stem cell transplant. The chain employs TRBV11-1 and TRBJ2-5; the D is unclear. The sequence was collected from a boy under three years old who had a stem cell transplant for SCID, so the T cells may come from the graft donor. In DNA, the CDR3 is TGTGCCAGCAGCCCTCCTACTTGGGCCCAAGAGACCCAGTACTTC. This gives the protein CASSPPTWAQETQYF.